One sample yielded the 32 T cell receptor beta chains listed below, sequenced in a study of human T cells and chemical hapten exposure. TCRdb used MiXCR to reprocess the RACE reads, holding one entry per CDR3 protein. The profile shows around 130,000 distinct CDR3 sequences, around 8.3% of them singletons. Time point specified: healthy volunteer bleed at 2 weeks. Unfractionated whole blood was the source from which total RNA was extracted. Material for sequencing was whole blood. The origin of the receptors is a male donor in good health. Some clones in this sample may be carry-over from other donors' samples.

The genes are TRBV18 and TRBJ2-5; 7 nucleotides align to TRBD1. CDR1 and CDR2 (germline): KGHSH, LQKENI. The length of the CDR3 is 15 residues. V gave up 4 bases and J gave up 1 base; unmatched junction bases: 6. The CDR3 loop reads CASSHGTAIQETQYF. The DNA for the CDR3 is TGTGCCAGCTCACATGGGACAGCGATCCAAGAGACCCAGTACTTC. The full variable domain, rest sourced from reference TRBV18 and TRBJ2-5, is NAGVMQNPRHLVRRRGQEARLRCSPMKGHSHVYWYRQLPEEGLKFMVYLQKENIIDESGMPKERFSAEFPKEGPSILRIQQVVRGDSAAYFCASSHGTAIQETQYFGPGTRLLVL.

The chain recombines TRBV2 with TRBJ1-1; D gene ambiguous. The V and J ends lost 6 bases and 0 bases respectively, with 8 bases between them. The CDR3 has 13 amino acids. Germline-derived CDR1 and CDR2 are SNHLY and FYNNEI. The CDR3 region has the DNA TGTGCCAGCAGATCAGCCCTGAACACTGAAGCTTTCTTT. Translation gives CASRSALNTEAFF.

This clonotype has ten or more counts. CDR3 coding DNA: TGTGCCAGCAGCCCAGGACTAGCGGCGAATGAGCAGTTCTTC. Its translation is CASSPGLAANEQFF. The chain carries TRBV11-2 and TRBJ2-1; 10 positions agree with TRBD2. The germline CDR1 and CDR2 sequences are SGHAT and FQNNGV. This CDR3 region has 14 residues. With 5 bases clipped from V and 7 bases from J, the junction kept 5 bases outside the gene matches. Full variable domain (remainder filled in from reference TRBV11-2 and TRBJ2-1): EAGVAQSPRYKIIEKRQSVAFWCNPISGHATLYWYQQILGQGPKLLIQFQNNGVVDDSQLPKDRFSAERLKGVDSTLKIQPAKLEDSAVYLCASSPGLAANEQFFGPGTRLTVL.

This clonotype was detected a few times. The gene calls are TRBV4-1 and TRBJ2-7; no reliable D call. Looked up from germline, CDR1 is MGHRA and CDR2 is YSYEKL. V was shortened by 1 base and J by 3 bases, with 13 bases between the two germline ends. The CDR3 is 15 amino acids. The CDR3 spells CASSQVLSGDYEQYF. CDR3 coding DNA: TGCGCCAGCAGCCAAGTACTGAGTGGGGACTACGAGCAGTACTTC.

This chain connects TRBV5-1 to TRBJ2-2, with TRBD1 as a possible D gene (6 bases). Between the trimmed V and J ends, which lost 1 base and 4 bases, there was a span of 20 bases. The CDR3 totals 18 residues. Germline V lookup: CDR1 SGHRS, CDR2 YFSETQ. The CDR3 reads CASSLNAQGFPSTGELFF. The CDR3 coding sequence is TGCGCCAGCAGCTTGAACGCACAGGGTTTTCCGAGCACCGGGGAGCTGTTTTTT.

This clonotype was seen a few times. The chain's CDR3 is CSVPDSGKVNNEQFF. The CDR3 nucleotides are TGCAGCGTCCCCGATAGCGGGAAGGTGAACAATGAGCAGTTCTTC. The J gene is TRBJ2-1, the V gene TRBV29-1, with 8 bases aligning to TRBD2. Trimming cost V 6 bases and J 5 bases; bases outside gene matches: 12. CDR1 SQVTM and CDR2 ANQGSEA come from the germline V gene. The CDR3 extends over 15 amino acids.

This chain uses TRBV20-1 with TRBJ2-5; a weak D match, TRBD2 (6 bases). Per germline, CDR1 DFQATT and CDR2 SNEGSKA (reference sequence). CDR3 length: 15 residues. V was shortened by 7 bases and J by 5 bases, with 23 bases between the two germline ends. DNA of the CDR3: TGCAGTGTCGCATCCTCTCCTGGACTACGGGAGACCCAGTACTTC. Translating gives CSVASSPGLRETQYF.

This clonotype was counted many times. V is TRBV20-1 and J is TRBJ2-7; 10 bases are a match to TRBD2. Germline V gene sequence: CDR1 DFQATT, CDR2 SNEGSKA (reference sequence). Trimming removed 2 bases from V and 2 bases from J; junction bases left unmatched: 3. This CDR3 region has 14 residues. The DNA for the CDR3 is TGCAGTGCTAGAACCACTAGCGGGACCTACGAGCAGTACTTC. The encoded protein is CSARTTSGTYEQYF.

The table lists this clonotype with many counts. V is TRBV20-1 and J is TRBJ2-7, with D perhaps assigned TRBD1 or TRBD2 (5 bases each). Trimming pared 3 bases from V and 3 bases from J, leaving 18 bases between. CDR3 length equals 15 residues. Germline values: CDR1 DFQATT, CDR2 SNEGSKA (reference sequence). CDR3 in DNA: TGCAGTGCTAGTTTAACAGGAAAGGGAGACTACGAGCAGTACTTC. Its protein product is CSASLTGKGDYEQYF.

The rearrangement joins TRBV4-2 to TRBJ1-1, with TRBD1 matching over 7 bases. V lost 1 base and J lost 3; bases outside the gene matches: 8. There are 16 residues in the CDR3. Germline V gene sequence: CDR1 LGHNA, CDR2 YNFKEQ. CDR3 residues: CASSQAAEGAYTEAFF. CDR3 DNA sequence: TGTGCCAGCAGCCAAGCCGCCGAGGGGGCGTACACTGAAGCTTTCTTT.

This clonotype was seen repeatedly, ten times or more. The chain couples TRBV29-1 to TRBJ1-2; tentative D call: TRBD1 (6 bases). V was pared by 6 bases and J by 7 bases, with 21 bases between. From germline, CDR1 is SQVTM and CDR2 ANQGSEA. This CDR3 has 14 residues. CDR3 residues: CSVGGVRGAVGYTF. The CDR3 DNA is TGCAGCGTCGGCGGGGTACGGGGGGCAGTTGGCTACACCTTC.

This clonotype turned up a few times. In nucleotides, the CDR3 is TGTGCCGCCGGAGGGCGGATGAACACTGAAGCTTTCTTT. Residues: CAAGGRMNTEAFF. This chain links TRBV6-1 with TRBJ1-1; D call uncertain. V dropped 11 bases and J dropped 0 bases, with 13 bases sitting between them. The CDR3 is 13 amino acids. The germline V gene encodes CDR1 MNHNS and CDR2 SASEGT.

The chain carries TRBV29-1 and TRBJ2-1; 7 bases are shared with TRBD1. V trimming: 4 bases; J trimming: 1 base; junction bases outside the gene matches: 13. In germline, CDR1 is SQVTM, CDR2 ANQGSEA. This CDR3 contains 17 residues. For the CDR3, the DNA is TGCAGCGTTGGACCGGGACAGTCAAATCCGTCCTACAATGAGCAGTTCTTC. It encodes CSVGPGQSNPSYNEQFF.

In this sample, this clonotype turned up many times. The chain has TRBV27 and TRBJ1-5, with no clear D. The germline CDR1 and CDR2 sequences are MNHEY and SMNVEV (reference sequence). V was trimmed by 4 bases and J by 0 bases, leaving 7 bases between them. CDR3 length equals 14 residues. In nucleotides, the CDR3 is TGTGCCAGCAGTTCTCGGGATAGCAATCAGCCCCAGCATTTT. This translates into CASSSRDSNQPQHF.

This rearrangement joins TRBV4-1 to TRBJ2-7; D gene ambiguous. V gave up 3 bases and J gave up 0 bases, with 15 bases separating them. This CDR3 region has 16 residues. CDR1 and CDR2 from the germline V gene are MGHRA and YSYEKL. CDR3 DNA: TGCGCCAGCAGCCATTTGGGTCCGGGTTTCTCCTACGAGCAGTACTTC. It codes for CASSHLGPGFSYEQYF.

This clonotype was seen repeatedly, ten times or more. V and J are TRBV2 and TRBJ2-3; D not certain. CDR1 SNHLY and CDR2 FYNNEI come from the germline V gene. Trimming took off 5 bases at V and 0 bases at J, with 12 bases between the two ends. CDR3 length: 15 residues. The CDR3 here is CASSHEVVSTDTQYF. The CDR3 DNA follows: TGTGCCAGCAGTCACGAGGTTGTTAGCACAGATACGCAGTATTTT.

The chain combines TRBV7-2 with TRBJ2-3; TRBD2 aligns across 11 bases. With 1 base clipped from V and 5 bases from J, the junction kept 14 bases outside the gene matches. CDR1 and CDR2 (germline): SGHTA, FQGNSA. The CDR3 loop spans 19 amino acids. The chain's CDR3 is CASSLGLGRTSGRGDTQYF. CDR3 DNA sequence: TGTGCCAGCAGCTTAGGACTCGGCCGAACTAGCGGGAGAGGAGATACGCAGTATTTT.

The chain has TRBV11-1 and TRBJ2-7, with D uncertain. The V gene lost 1 base and the J gene lost 5 bases, with 9 bases spanning the gap. Germline V gene sequence: CDR1 SGHAT, CDR2 FQDESV (reference sequence). This CDR3 is 13 amino acids long. Here the CDR3 reads CASSLGFSDEQYF. DNA of the CDR3: TGTGCCAGCAGCTTAGGGTTCAGCGACGAGCAGTACTTC.

The chain links TRBV19 to TRBJ1-6, with 8 bases that match TRBD1. The CDR3 has 16 amino acids. The ends lost 7 bases at V and 6 bases at J; junction bases unmatched: 11. Germline V gene data show CDR1 as LNHDA and CDR2 as SQIVND (reference sequence). CDR3 residues: CASTTHGTGGNSPLHF. The CDR3, as DNA: TGTGCCAGTACCACACACGGGACAGGCGGTAATTCACCCCTCCACTTT.

The sample holds many counts of this clonotype. This chain joins TRBV7-9 and TRBJ1-3; TRBD1 agrees at 7 bases. The V and J ends lost 5 bases and 2 bases, in that order; junction bases with no gene match: 3. The CDR3 is 14 amino acids. Per the germline V gene, CDR1 is SEHNR and CDR2 is FQNEAQ (reference sequence). The CDR3 sequence is CASSRQGPGNTIYF. In nucleotides, the CDR3 is TGTGCCAGCAGCCGACAGGGCCCTGGAAACACCATATATTTT.

This sequence joins TRBV29-1 and TRBJ1-5, with a possible D match to TRBD1 (5 bases). CDR1 SQVTM and CDR2 ANQGSEA come from the germline V gene. Deletions cut 5 bases from V and 4 bases from J, with 9 bases between. The CDR3 has 12 amino acids. The CDR3 nucleotides are TGCAGCGTTCTCCAGGGTAATCAGCCCCAGCATTTT. Protein: CSVLQGNQPQHF.

In this sample, this clonotype turned up a few times. V and J are TRBV6-6 and TRBJ2-7; no definite D call. The V end lost 2 bases, the J end lost 2 bases, and 16 bases lay between the germline ends. The CDR3 contains 16 residues. Germline CDR1 reads MNHNY; CDR2 reads SVGAGI (reference sequence). The CDR3 loop reads CASSYGGPEKAYEQYF. The CDR3 DNA reads as TGTGCCAGCAGTTACGGTGGACCGGAGAAAGCCTACGAGCAGTACTTC.

The V and J genes are TRBV5-1 and TRBJ2-1; D tentatively fits TRBD1 or TRBD2 (5 bases each). Between the trimmed V and J ends, which lost 0 bases and 6 bases, there was a span of 13 bases. This CDR3 is built from 15 residues. Germline V gene sequence: CDR1 SGHRS, CDR2 YFSETQ. DNA for the CDR3: TGCGCCAGCAGCTTGGGGACACTAGAGGTCAATGAGCAGTTCTTC. This gives the protein CASSLGTLEVNEQFF. Using reference TRBV5-1 and TRBJ2-1 for the parts outside the CDR3, the full variable domain is KAGVTQTPRYLIKTRGQQVTLSCSPISGHRSVSWYQQTPGQGLQFLFEYFSETQRNKGNFPGRFSGRQFSNSRSEMNVSTLELGDSALYLCASSLGTLEVNEQFFGPGTRLTVL.

The CDR3 sequence: CSAIGDWDQTNYGYTF. The CDR3 DNA reads TGCAGTGCTATAGGCGATTGGGACCAAACTAACTATGGCTACACCTTC. This sequence joins TRBV20-1 and TRBJ1-2; a possible D gene is TRBD1 (5 bases). V was shortened by 4 bases and J by 0 bases, with 18 bases between the two germline ends. Germline V gives CDR1 DFQATT, CDR2 SNEGSKA (reference sequence). The CDR3 loop spans 16 amino acids.

This clonotype was seen only a few times. V is TRBV20-1 and J is TRBJ1-5, with 9 nucleotides matching TRBD1. Germline V CDR1 and CDR2: DFQATT, SNEGSKA (reference sequence). The CDR3 runs to 17 residues. V shed 3 bases and J 0 bases; nucleotides not matched to a gene: 9. CDR3 amino acids: CSASRPGTGFSNQPQHF. The CDR3 DNA sequence: TGCAGTGCTAGCCGACCTGGGACAGGGTTTAGCAATCAGCCCCAGCATTTT.

The sample holds a few counts of this clonotype. The chain links TRBV5-6 to TRBJ2-7; D unresolved. V shed 0 bases and J shed 0 bases, with 7 bases lying between them. Germline V gene sequence: CDR1 SGHDT, CDR2 YYEEEE. This CDR3 spans 14 amino acids. This CDR3 is CASSLDSSSYEQYF. The CDR3 DNA reads as TGTGCCAGCAGCTTGGACAGCTCCTCCTACGAGCAGTACTTC.

This clonotype came up many times. The chain carries TRBV5-1 and TRBJ2-3; 11 bases agree with TRBD2. The CDR3 runs to 19 residues. Germline-derived CDR1 and CDR2 are SGHRS and YFSETQ. The junction had 13 bases not matched to a gene; V was cut back by 0 bases and J by 4 bases. The CDR3: CASSLGPALAGAGADTQYF. The CDR3 coding sequence is TGCGCCAGCAGCTTGGGTCCGGCACTAGCGGGAGCGGGAGCAGATACGCAGTATTTT.

This clonotype was seen at least ten times. The V and J genes are TRBV5-5 and TRBJ1-2; D perhaps matches TRBD1 (5 bases). The germline V gene encodes CDR1 SGHKS and CDR2 YYEKEE (reference sequence). V gave up 4 bases and J gave up 6 bases, with 16 bases separating them. There are 14 residues in the CDR3. CDR3 sequence reads: CASSGDGESDGYTF. CDR3 nucleotides: TGTGCCAGCAGCGGGGACGGAGAATCGGATGGCTACACCTTC. The whole variable domain, filled in from reference TRBV5-5 and TRBJ1-2, reads DAGVTQSPTHLIKTRGQQVTLRCSPISGHKSVSWYQQVLGQGPQFIFQYYEKEERGRGNFPDRFSARQFPNYSSELNVNALLLGDSALYLCASSGDGESDGYTFGSGTRLTVV.

V is TRBV7-9 and J is TRBJ2-1; no firm D call. Germline V gene data show CDR1 as SEHNR and CDR2 as FQNEAQ (reference sequence). Trimming left V 1 base short and J 5 bases short, with 9 bases between. The CDR3 loop spans 14 amino acids. The CDR3 protein is CASSLGTLDNEQFF. CDR3 in DNA: TGTGCCAGCAGCTTAGGGACCTTAGACAATGAGCAGTTCTTC.

CDR3 sequence: CASSYSRGVGTEAFF. The DNA of the CDR3 is TGTGCCAGCAGTTACTCTCGGGGCGTAGGAACTGAAGCTTTCTTT. This chain links TRBV6-5 with TRBJ1-1; D might be TRBD1 (5 bases). The CDR3 totals 15 residues. Between the trimmed V and J ends, which lost 0 bases and 5 bases, there was a span of 13 bases. Germline V lookup: CDR1 MNHEY, CDR2 SVGAGI.

This clonotype was found a few times. The rearrangement joins TRBV7-9 to TRBJ2-1, with D tentatively TRBD2 (6 bases). This CDR3 contains 16 residues. Germline assignment: CDR1 SEHNR and CDR2 FQNEAQ (reference sequence). Trimming removed 5 bases at V and 5 bases at J, with 19 bases between. The CDR3 here is CASSLFPGERDNEQFF. The CDR3 coding sequence is TGTGCCAGCAGCCTTTTCCCGGGAGAAAGAGACAATGAGCAGTTCTTC.

The genes are TRBV19 and TRBJ2-3, with D uncertain. Germline V gene lookup returns CDR1 LNHDA and CDR2 SQIVND (reference sequence). Trimming pared 2 bases from V and 1 base from J, leaving 10 bases between. The CDR3 contains 15 residues. In DNA, the CDR3 is TGTGCCAGTAGTATACTCCGCTTTGGCACAGATACGCAGTATTTT. Its translation: CASSILRFGTDTQYF.